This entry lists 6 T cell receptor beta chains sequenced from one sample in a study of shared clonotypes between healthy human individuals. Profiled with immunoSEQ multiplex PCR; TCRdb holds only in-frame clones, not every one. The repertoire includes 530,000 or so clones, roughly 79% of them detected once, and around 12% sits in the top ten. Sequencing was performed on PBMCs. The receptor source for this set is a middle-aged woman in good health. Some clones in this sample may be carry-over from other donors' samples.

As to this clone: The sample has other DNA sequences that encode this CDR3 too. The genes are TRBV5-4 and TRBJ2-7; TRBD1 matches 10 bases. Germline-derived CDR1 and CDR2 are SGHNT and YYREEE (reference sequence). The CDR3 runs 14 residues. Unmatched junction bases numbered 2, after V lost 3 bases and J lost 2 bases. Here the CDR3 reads CASSSGTGAYEQYF. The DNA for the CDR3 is TGTGCCAGCAGCTCGGGGACAGGGGCCTACGAGCAGTACTTC.

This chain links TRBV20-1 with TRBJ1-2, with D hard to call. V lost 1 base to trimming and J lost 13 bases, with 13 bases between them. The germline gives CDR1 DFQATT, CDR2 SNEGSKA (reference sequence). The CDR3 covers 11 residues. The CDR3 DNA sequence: TGCAGTGCTAGAGCCATGATCCGGAGCACCTTC. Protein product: CSARAMIRSTF.

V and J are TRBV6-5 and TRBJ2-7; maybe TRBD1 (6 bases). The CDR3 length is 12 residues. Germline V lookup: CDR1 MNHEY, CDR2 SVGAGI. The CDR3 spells CVRGLGFDEQYF. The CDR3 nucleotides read TGTGTCAGGGGTCTAGGGTTCGACGAGCAGTACTTC.

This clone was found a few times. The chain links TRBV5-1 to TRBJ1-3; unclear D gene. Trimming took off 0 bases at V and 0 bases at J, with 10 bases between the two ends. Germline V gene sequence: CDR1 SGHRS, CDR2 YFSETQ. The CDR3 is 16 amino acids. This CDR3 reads CASSLDLAYSGNTIYF. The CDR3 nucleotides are TGCGCCAGCAGCTTGGACTTGGCCTACTCTGGAAACACCATATATTTT.

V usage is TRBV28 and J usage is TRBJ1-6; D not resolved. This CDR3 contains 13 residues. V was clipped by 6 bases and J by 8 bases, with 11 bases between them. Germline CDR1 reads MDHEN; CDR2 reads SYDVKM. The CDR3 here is CASSRSVDSPLHF. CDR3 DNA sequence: TGTGCCAGCAGCCGATCCGTCGATTCACCCCTCCACTTT.

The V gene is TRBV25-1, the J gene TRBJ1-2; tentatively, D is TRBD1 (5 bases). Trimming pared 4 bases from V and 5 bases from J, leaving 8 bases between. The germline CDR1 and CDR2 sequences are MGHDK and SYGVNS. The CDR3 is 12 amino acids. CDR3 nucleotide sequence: TGTGCCAGCAGTGGGGGGAGATATGGCTACACCTTC. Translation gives CASSGGRYGYTF.